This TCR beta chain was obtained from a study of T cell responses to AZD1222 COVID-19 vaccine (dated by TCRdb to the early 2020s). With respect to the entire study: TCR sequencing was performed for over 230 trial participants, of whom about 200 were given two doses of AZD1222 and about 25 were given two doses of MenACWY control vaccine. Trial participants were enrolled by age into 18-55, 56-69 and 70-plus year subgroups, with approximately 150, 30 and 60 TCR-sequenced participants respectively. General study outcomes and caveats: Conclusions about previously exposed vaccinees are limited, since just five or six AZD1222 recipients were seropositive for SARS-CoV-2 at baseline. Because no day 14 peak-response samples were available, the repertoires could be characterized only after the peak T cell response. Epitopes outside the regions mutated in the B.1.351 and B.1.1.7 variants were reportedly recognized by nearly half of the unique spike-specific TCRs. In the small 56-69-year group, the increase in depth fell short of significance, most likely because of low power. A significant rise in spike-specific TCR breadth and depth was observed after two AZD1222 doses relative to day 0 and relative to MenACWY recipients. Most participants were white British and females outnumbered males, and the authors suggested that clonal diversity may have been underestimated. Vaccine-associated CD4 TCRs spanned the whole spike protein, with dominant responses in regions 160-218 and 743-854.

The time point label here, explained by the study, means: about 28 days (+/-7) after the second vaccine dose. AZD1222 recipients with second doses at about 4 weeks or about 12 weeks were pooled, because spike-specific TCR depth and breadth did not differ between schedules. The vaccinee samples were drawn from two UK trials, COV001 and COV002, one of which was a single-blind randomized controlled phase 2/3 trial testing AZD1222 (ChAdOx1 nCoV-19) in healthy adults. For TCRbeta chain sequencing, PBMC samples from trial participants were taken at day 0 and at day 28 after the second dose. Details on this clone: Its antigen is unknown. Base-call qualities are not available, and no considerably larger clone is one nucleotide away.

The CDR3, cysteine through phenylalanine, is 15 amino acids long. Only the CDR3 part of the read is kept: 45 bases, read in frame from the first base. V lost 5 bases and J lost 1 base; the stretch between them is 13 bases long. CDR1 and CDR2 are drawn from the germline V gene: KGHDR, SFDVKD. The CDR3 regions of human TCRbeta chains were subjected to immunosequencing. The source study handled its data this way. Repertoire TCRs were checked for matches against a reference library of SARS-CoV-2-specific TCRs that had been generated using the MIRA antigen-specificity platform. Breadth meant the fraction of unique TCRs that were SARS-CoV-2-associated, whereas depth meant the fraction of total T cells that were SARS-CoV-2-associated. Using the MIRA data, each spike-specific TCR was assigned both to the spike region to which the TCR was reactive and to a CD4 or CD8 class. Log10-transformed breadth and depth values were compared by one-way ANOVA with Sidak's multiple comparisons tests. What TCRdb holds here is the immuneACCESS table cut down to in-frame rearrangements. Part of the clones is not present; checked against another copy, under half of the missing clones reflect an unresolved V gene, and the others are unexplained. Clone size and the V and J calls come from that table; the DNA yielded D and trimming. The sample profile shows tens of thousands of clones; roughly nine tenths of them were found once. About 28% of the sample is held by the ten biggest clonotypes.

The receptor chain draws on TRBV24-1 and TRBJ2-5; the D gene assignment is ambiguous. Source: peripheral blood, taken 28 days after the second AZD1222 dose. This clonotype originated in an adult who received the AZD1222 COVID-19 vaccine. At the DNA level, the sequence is TGTGCCACCAGTGCCCGCCGGGCAGGCCAAGAGACCCAGTACTTC. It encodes CATSARRAGQETQYF.